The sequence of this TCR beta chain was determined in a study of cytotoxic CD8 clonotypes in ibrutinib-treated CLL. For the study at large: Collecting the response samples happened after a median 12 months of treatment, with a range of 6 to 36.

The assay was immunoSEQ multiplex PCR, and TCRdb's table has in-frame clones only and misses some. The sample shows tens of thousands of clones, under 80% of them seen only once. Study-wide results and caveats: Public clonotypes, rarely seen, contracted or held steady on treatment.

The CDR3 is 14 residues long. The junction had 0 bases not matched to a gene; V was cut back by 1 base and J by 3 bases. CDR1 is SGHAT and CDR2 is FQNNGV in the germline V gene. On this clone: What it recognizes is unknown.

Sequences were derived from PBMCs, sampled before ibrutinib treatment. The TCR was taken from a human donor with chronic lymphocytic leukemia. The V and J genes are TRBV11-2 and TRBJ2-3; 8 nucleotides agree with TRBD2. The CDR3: CASSLAGGTDTQYF. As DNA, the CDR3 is TGTGCCAGCAGCTTAGCGGGAGGGACAGATACGCAGTATTTT.